A selection of T cell receptor beta chains follows, all from one sample in a study of vaccination and CD4 T cells after COVID-19. TCRdb processed the PCR reads anew with MiXCR; each CDR3 protein has one entry. The data contain about 8,300 distinct CDR3 sequences, 50% of them singletons. These receptors lack a known antigen. Sequencing was performed on CD4+ T cells from blood, cultured in vitro. The source is a human donor in good health. Both conserved end residues are part of each CDR3. The D gene is left open where the match is weak. Not all rows give a size; the values are once, few, many and, for expanded clones, a class.

.	once	13	TRBV27	TRBJ2-2	TGTGCCAGCAGTGCTCTAGGGGCCGGGGAGCTGTTTTTT	CASSALGAGELFF
.	.	14	TRBV20-1	TRBJ2-1	TGCAGTGCTAGTGTTAGCGGTCGGGGCGATGAGCAGTTCTTC	CSASVSGRGDEQFF
TRBD2	.	15	TRBV11-2	TRBJ2-3	TGTGCCAGCAGATCCATAGCGGGGGCTGGTGAAGCGCAGTATTTT	CASRSIAGAGEAQYF
.	few	18	TRBV15	TRBJ2-4	TGTGCCACCAGCAGAGATATTGTGGCGGACAGAACCAAAAACATTCAGTACTTC	CATSRDIVADRTKNIQYF
TRBD2	.	17	TRBV7-8	TRBJ2-2	TGTGCCAGCAGCCGGACCGGGACTAGTGCGAACACCGGGGAGCTGTTTTTT	CASSRTGTSANTGELFF
.	.	13	TRBV19	TRBJ1-1	TGTGCCAGTAGCACCGGGGAGGGCACTGAAGCTTTCTTT	CASSTGEGTEAFF
.	.	15	TRBV6-2/TRBV6-3	TRBJ1-5	TGTGCCAGCAGTTACTACTTGACAGTAAATCAGCCCCAGCATTTT	CASSYYLTVNQPQHF
.	.	14	TRBV20-1	TRBJ1-4	TGCAGTGCTAATGCGGGGCGAACGAATGAAAAACTGTTTTTT	CSANAGRTNEKLFF
.	.	15	TRBV20-1	TRBJ2-3	TGCAGTGCCGTAGGGCAGCGGTATCGCCCAGATACGCAGTATTTT	CSAVGQRYRPDTQYF
.	few	13	TRBV11-2	TRBJ2-5	TGTGCCAGCAGCCCGCGGGACGGAGAGACCCAGTACTTC	CASSPRDGETQYF
.	few	13	TRBV20-1	TRBJ1-1	TGCAGTGCTGCTAGGGACGGTTACCCTGGGTCTTTCTTT	CSAARDGYPGSFF
.	.	16	TRBV5-5	TRBJ2-4	TGTGCCAGCAGCTTACGGCCTAGCGAAGGCAAAAACATTCAGTACTTC	CASSLRPSEGKNIQYF
.	.	15	TRBV6-5	TRBJ1-1	TGTGCCAGCAGTTATGCTGTTCAGGTGGGCACTGAAGCTTTCTTT	CASSYAVQVGTEAFF
.	.	14	TRBV4-3	TRBJ1-2	TGCGCCAGCAGCCTAACCCCCACGGCTAGAGGCTACACCTTC	CASSLTPTARGYTF
.	few	15	TRBV20-1	TRBJ2-3	TGCAGTGCTAGAGACGGTACTGGGCGCACAGATACGCAGTATTTT	CSARDGTGRTDTQYF
.	.	13	TRBV10-3	TRBJ1-6	TGTGCCATCCGTGGGGTTATCAATTCACCCCTCCACTTT	CAIRGVINSPLHF
TRBD2	.	16	TRBV24-1	TRBJ2-5	TGTGCCACCAGTGATATGAGCGGGGGGTACCAAGAGATCCAGTACTTC	CATSDMSGGYQEIQYF
TRBD2	.	15	TRBV20-1	TRBJ2-5	TGCAGTGCCACTCTTGGCGGGGGGGGCCAAGAGACCCAGTACTTC	CSATLGGGGQETQYF
TRBD1	.	13	TRBV20-1	TRBJ1-4	TGCAGTGCCTCAACAGGGGGCTGGGAAAAACTGTTTTTT	CSASTGGWEKLFF
.	.	14	TRBV28	TRBJ1-5	TGTGCCAGCAGGATAGACTTTAGCAATCAGCCCCAGCATTTT	CASRIDFSNQPQHF
.	.	14	TRBV6-1	TRBJ2-7	TGTGCCAGCAGTGACCGGGGATTATCGTACGAGCAGTACTTC	CASSDRGLSYEQYF
.	.	13	TRBV20-1	TRBJ1-1	TGCAGTGCTAGAGGACAGACGCTCACTGAAGCTTTCTTT	CSARGQTLTEAFF
TRBD2	.	18	TRBV12-3/TRBV12-4	TRBJ2-3	TGTGCCAGCAGTTGGAACGGGGGGGCCATTACCTCCACAGATACGCAGTATTTT	CASSWNGGAITSTDTQYF
.	.	17	TRBV20-1	TRBJ1-6	TGCAGTGCTAGAGATCTAACAACCACTTACCGTAATTCACCCCTCCACTTT	CSARDLTTTYRNSPLHF
TRBD2	.	14	TRBV20-1	TRBJ2-3	TGCAGTCCCCGCTACATAGCGGGGAGAACCACGCAGTATTTT	CSPRYIAGRTTQYF
TRBD2	few	13	TRBV7-2	TRBJ2-5	TGTGCCAGCAGCTGGAGCGGGGCGAAGACCCAGTACTTC	CASSWSGAKTQYF
.	few	14	TRBV5-6	TRBJ1-2	TGTGCCAGCAGCTTACAGGGTTTCGCCTATGGCTACACCTTC	CASSLQGFAYGYTF
TRBD1	.	18	TRBV5-5	TRBJ1-2	TGTGCCAGCAGCTTGGGATCCTTGCGTGGACAGGCCCCATATGGCTACACCTTC	CASSLGSLRGQAPYGYTF
TRBD2	few	15	TRBV6-1	TRBJ2-3	TGTGCCAGCAGTGGAGTAGCGGGGTACACAGATACGCAGTATTTT	CASSGVAGYTDTQYF
.	.	20	TRBV25-1	TRBJ1-6	TGTGCCAGCAGTGAAAGCGGGTCCTGGTTGAAACGGGAGTATAATTCACCCCTCCACTTT	CASSESGSWLKREYNSPLHF
TRBD1	few	18	TRBV6-2/TRBV6-3	TRBJ1-5	TGTGCCAGCAGTTACAGGACCGGACAGGGGGCAGTGTGGCAGCCCCAGCATTTT	CASSYRTGQGAVWQPQHF
TRBD1	.	13	TRBV7-9	TRBJ1-2	TGTGCCAGCAGCTCGAACAGGGGGTATGACTACACCTTC	CASSSNRGYDYTF